Following are 6 T cell receptor beta chains from one sample sequenced in a study of T cell responses to AZD1222 COVID-19 vaccine. The assay was immunoSEQ multiplex PCR, and TCRdb's table has in-frame clones only and misses some. The profile covers 35,000 to 45,000 clones, with around four fifths appearing a single time and 18% taken by the ten largest. The sequences come from peripheral blood, collected 28 days after the second AZD1222 dose. The receptors shown here come from an adult who received the AZD1222 COVID-19 vaccine.

CDR3: CASSQGDRGFLQPQHF. CDR3 nucleotides: TGTGCCAGCAGCCAAGGCGACAGGGGTTTTTTGCAGCCCCAGCATTTT. This chain links TRBV3-1 (or the pseudogene TRBV3-2) with TRBJ1-5; 8 nucleotides align to TRBD1. Germline trimming cut 1 base from V and 7 bases from J; bases unmatched to any gene: 9. The germline CDR1 and CDR2 sequences are LGHDT and YNNKEL (reference sequence). This CDR3 spans 16 amino acids.

The genes are TRBV11-2 and TRBJ2-3; D may be TRBD1 or TRBD2 (6 bases each). The V gene's germline CDR1 is SGHAT and CDR2 FQNNGV. This CDR3 contains 17 residues. V was pared by 0 bases and J by 1 base, with 14 bases between. The CDR3 is CASSLDQGWGGTDTQYF. The CDR3 bases are TGTGCCAGCAGCTTAGATCAGGGGTGGGGGGGCACAGATACGCAGTATTTT.

The chain employs TRBV2 and TRBJ2-3, with a weak D call TRBD2 (6 bases). The CDR3 contains 14 residues. Germline loops: CDR1 SNHLY, CDR2 FYNNEI. The V gene lost 8 bases and the J gene lost 0 bases, with 12 bases spanning the gap. CDR3 nucleotides: TGTGCCAGCCTCGGGCGGGGAAGCACAGATACGCAGTATTTT. As protein: CASLGRGSTDTQYF.

The chain joins TRBV29-1 to TRBJ1-4; no clear D. Trimming stripped 7 bases from V and 3 bases from J, with 15 bases between. The CDR3 is 14 residues long. Germline V gene sequence: CDR1 SQVTM, CDR2 ANQGSEA. The CDR3 DNA follows: TGCAGCGGGCAGGTCGTTTACCCTAATGAAAAACTGTTTTTT. Its protein product is CSGQVVYPNEKLFF.

The rearrangement links TRBV9 to TRBJ1-2; 7 nucleotides line up with TRBD1. V was pared by 4 bases and J by 2 bases, with 5 bases of the junction left unmatched. The CDR3 runs to 14 residues. CDR1 is SGDLS, CDR2 YYNGEE, per germline. This CDR3 is CASSFIQGNYGYTF. CDR3 nucleotide sequence: TGTGCCAGCAGCTTTATACAGGGGAACTATGGCTACACCTTC.

V is TRBV9 and J is TRBJ1-2; D gene unclear. This CDR3 region has 13 residues. With 1 base removed from V and 5 bases from J, the gap between germline ends came to 9 bases. Germline values: CDR1 SGDLS, CDR2 YYNGEE. The CDR3 DNA follows: TGTGCCAGCAGCGTAAGAACAGATTATGGCTACACCTTC. Protein: CASSVRTDYGYTF.